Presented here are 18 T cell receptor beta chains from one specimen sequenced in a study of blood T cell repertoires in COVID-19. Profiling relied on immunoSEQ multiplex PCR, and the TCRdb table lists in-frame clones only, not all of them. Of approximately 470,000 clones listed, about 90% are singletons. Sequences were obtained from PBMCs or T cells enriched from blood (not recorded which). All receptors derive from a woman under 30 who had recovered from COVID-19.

The CDR3 reads CASNGVRVATNEKLFF. As DNA, the CDR3 is TGTGCCAGCAACGGAGTGAGGGTCGCAACTAATGAAAAACTGTTTTTT. This chain uses TRBV5-8 with TRBJ1-4; D gene unclear. Germline V gene lookup returns CDR1 SGHTS and CDR2 YDEGEE. Trimming left V 6 bases short and J 0 bases short, with 15 bases between. This CDR3 is built from 16 residues.

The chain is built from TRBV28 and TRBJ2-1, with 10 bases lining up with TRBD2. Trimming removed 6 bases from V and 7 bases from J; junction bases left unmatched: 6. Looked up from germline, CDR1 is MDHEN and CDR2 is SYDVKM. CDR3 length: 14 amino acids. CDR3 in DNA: TGTGCCAGCAGACCCAGCGGGGGGGAGAATGAGCAGTTCTTC. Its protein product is CASRPSGGENEQFF.

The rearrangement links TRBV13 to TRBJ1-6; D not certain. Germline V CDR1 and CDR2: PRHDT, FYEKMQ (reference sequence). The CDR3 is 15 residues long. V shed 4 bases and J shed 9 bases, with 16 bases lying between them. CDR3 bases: TGTGCCAGCAGCTCCACCGACCGCCCGGGTTCACCCCTCCACTTT. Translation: CASSSTDRPGSPLHF.

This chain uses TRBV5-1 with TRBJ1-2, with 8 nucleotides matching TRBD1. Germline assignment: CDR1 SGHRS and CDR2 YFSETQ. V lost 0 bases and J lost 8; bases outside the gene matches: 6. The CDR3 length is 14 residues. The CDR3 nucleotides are TGCGCCAGCAGCTTGGAAGGACAGGGAAAAGGCTACACCTTC. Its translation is CASSLEGQGKGYTF. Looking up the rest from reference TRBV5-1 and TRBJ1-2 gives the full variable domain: KAGVTQTPRYLIKTRGQQVTLSCSPISGHRSVSWYQQTPGQGLQFLFEYFSETQRNKGNFPGRFSGRQFSNSRSEMNVSTLELGDSALYLCASSLEGQGKGYTFGSGTRLTVV.

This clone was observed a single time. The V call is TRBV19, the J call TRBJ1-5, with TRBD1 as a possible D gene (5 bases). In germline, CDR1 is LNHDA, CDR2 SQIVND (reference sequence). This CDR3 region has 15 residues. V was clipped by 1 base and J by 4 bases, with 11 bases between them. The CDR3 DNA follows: TGTGCCAGTAGTATAGTTGACAGCCAGAATCAGCCCCAGCATTTT. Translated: CASSIVDSQNQPQHF.

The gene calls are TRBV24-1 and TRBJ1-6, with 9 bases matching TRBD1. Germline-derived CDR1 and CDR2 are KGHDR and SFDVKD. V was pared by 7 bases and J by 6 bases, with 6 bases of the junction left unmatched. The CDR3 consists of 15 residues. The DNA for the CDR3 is TGTGCCACCAGCGCCGGGACAGGGTTTAATTCACCCCTCCACTTT. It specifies CATSAGTGFNSPLHF.

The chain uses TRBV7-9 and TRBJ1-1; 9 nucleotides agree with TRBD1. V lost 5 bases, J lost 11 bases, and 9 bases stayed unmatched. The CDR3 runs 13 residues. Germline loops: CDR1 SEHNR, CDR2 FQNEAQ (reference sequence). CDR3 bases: TGTGCCAGCAGCGCGGGACAGGGTGTAAGCGCTTTCTTT. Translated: CASSAGQGVSAFF. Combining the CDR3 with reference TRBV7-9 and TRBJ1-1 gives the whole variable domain DTGVSQNPRHKITKRGQNVTFRCDPISEHNRLYWYRQTLGQGPEFLTYFQNEAQLEKSRLLSDRFSAERPKGSFSTLEIQRTEQGDSAMYLCASSAGQGVSAFFGQGTRLTVV.

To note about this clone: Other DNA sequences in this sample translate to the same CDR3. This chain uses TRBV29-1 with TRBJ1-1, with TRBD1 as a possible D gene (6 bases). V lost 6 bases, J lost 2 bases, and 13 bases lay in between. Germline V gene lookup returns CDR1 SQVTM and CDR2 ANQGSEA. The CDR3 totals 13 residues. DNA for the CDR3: TGCAGCGTCGCAGGGGTTCTTAACACTGAAGCTTTCTTT. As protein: CSVAGVLNTEAFF.

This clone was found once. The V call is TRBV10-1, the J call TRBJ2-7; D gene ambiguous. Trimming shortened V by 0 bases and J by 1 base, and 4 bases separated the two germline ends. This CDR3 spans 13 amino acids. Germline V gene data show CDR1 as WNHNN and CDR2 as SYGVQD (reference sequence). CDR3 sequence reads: CASSESGSYEQYF. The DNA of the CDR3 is TGCGCCAGCAGTGAGTCCGGGTCCTACGAGCAGTACTTC.

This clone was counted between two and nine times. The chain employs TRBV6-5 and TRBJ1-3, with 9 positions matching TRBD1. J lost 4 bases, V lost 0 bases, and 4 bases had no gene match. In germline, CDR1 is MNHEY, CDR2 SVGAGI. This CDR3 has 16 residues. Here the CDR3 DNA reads TGTGCCAGCAGTTACTCGACGGGACAGGGAGGAAACACCATATATTTT. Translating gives CASSYSTGQGGNTIYF.

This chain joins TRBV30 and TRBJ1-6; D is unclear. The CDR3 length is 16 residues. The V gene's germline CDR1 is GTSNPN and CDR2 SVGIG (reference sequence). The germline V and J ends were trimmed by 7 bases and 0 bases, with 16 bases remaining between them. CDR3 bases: TGTGCCTCCTCCCAGGTCGGGAGCTCCTATAATTCACCCCTCCACTTT. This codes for CASSQVGSSYNSPLHF.

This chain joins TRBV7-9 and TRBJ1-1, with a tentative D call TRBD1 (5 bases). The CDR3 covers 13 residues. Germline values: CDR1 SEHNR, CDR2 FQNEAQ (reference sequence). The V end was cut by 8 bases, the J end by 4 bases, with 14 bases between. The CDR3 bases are TGTGCCAGCGGGAGGGGCGGTGGCACTGAAGCTTTCTTT. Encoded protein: CASGRGGGTEAFF.

The CDR3 DNA is TGCGCCAGCAGCGGAACGGGACAGGGAGGCGGCACAGATACGCAGTATTTT. Protein sequence: CASSGTGQGGGTDTQYF. This sequence joins TRBV5-1 and TRBJ2-3; TRBD1 matches at 9 bases. Germline assignment: CDR1 SGHRS and CDR2 YFSETQ. V gave up 4 bases and J gave up 1 base; unmatched junction bases: 10. The CDR3 has 17 amino acids.

The CDR3 nucleotides read TGTGCCAGCAGCGTTGGACTAGCGGGGAACACCGGGGAGCTGTTTTTT. This encodes CASSVGLAGNTGELFF. This chain uses TRBV9 with TRBJ2-2; TRBD2 matches 11 bases. Germline V CDR1 and CDR2: SGDLS, YYNGEE. The CDR3 contains 16 residues. J lost 1 base, V lost 2 bases, and 1 base had no gene match.

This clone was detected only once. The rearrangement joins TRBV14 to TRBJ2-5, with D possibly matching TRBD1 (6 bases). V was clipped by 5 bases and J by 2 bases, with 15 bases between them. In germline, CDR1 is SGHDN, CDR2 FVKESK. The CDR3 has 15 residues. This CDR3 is CASSAYRVIQETQYF. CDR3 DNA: TGTGCCAGCAGCGCCTACAGGGTCATTCAAGAGACCCAGTACTTC.

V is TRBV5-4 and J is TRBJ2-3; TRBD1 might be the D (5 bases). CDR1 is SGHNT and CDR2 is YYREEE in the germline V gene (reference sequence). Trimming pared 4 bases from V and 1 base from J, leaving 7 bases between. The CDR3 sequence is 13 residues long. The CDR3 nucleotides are TGTGCCAGCAGCGCGACAGGCACAGATACGCAGTATTTT. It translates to CASSATGTDTQYF.

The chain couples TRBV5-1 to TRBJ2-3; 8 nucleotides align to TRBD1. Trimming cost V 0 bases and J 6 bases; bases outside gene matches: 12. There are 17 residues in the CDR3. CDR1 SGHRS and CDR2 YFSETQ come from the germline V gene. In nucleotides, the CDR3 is TGCGCCAGCAGCTTGGCCCCCCAGGGGGCGACGGGTGATACGCAGTATTTT. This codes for CASSLAPQGATGDTQYF.

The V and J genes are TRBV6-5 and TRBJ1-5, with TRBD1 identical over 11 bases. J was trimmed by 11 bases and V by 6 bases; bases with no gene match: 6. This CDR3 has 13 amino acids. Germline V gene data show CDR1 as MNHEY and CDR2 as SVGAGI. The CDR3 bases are TGTGCCAGCAGCGGGACAGGGGGACGGACCCAGCATTTT. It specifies CASSGTGGRTQHF.